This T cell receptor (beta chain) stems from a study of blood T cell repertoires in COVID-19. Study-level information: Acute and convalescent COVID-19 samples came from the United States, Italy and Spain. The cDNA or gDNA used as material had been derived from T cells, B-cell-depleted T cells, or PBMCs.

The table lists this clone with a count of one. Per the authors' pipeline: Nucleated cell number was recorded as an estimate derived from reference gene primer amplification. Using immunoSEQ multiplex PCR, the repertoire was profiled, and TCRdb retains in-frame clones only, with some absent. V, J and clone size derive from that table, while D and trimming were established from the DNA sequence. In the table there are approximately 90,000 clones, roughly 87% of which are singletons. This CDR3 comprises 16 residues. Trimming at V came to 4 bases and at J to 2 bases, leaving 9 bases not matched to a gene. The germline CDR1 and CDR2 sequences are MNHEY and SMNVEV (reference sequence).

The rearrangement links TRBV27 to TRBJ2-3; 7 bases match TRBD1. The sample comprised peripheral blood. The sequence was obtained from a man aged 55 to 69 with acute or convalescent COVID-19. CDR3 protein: CASSSLGTDITDTQYF. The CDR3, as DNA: TGTGCCAGCAGTTCTCTTGGGACAGATATCACAGATACGCAGTATTTT.